This entry concerns a single T cell receptor beta chain. Its target is unknown. These data come from a study of T cells in localized non-small cell lung cancer. Study-wide points: Uninvolved adjacent lung had more T cell clonality than any other tissue, topping tumor.

Repertoires were generated with immunoSEQ multiplex PCR, while TCRdb's copy carries only in-frame clones and drops some. The sample records over 8,500 clones, 90% being singletons. CDR3 size: 13 residues. The ends were cut back, 0 bases at V and 8 bases at J, with 11 bases in the middle. The germline gives CDR1 SGHDT, CDR2 YYEEEE. Sequenced here: peripheral blood, sampled before any cancer treatment. This chain uses TRBV5-6 with TRBJ1-1; D is ambiguous. The sequence was obtained from a male donor older than 55 with stage III lung adenocarcinoma. DNA of the CDR3: TGTGCCAGCAGCTTGGTGGGGTATTTCGAAGCTTTCTTT. Translation: CASSLVGYFEAFF.